This T cell receptor beta chain derives from a study of T cell changes during pregnancy in multiple sclerosis. The germline V gene has CDR1 MGHRA and CDR2 YSYEKL. V was pared by 2 bases and J by 1 base, with 17 bases between. The CDR3 runs 17 residues. TCRdb keeps only in-frame clones here, not all; method: immunoSEQ multiplex PCR. The sample has tens of thousands of clones; 80% to 95% are singletons. Source: peripheral blood, taken in the third trimester of pregnancy. The chain has TRBV4-1 and TRBJ1-1, with D unclear. This clonotype originated in a female donor in good health, enrolled as a control in a pregnancy study. The CDR3 region is CASSQLFRQVRNTEAFF. In DNA, the CDR3 is TGCGCCAGCAGCCAATTATTCAGGCAAGTCCGGAACACTGAAGCTTTCTTT.